The present T cell receptor (beta chain) was sequenced within a study of cytomegalovirus exposure and HLA in healthy donors. PCR was performed using 60 Vbeta and 13 Jbeta primers. Libraries were prepared by immunoSEQ multiplex PCR; TCRdb keeps only in-frame clonotypes and omits some of them. The sample includes some 130,000 clones, under 80% seen only once; the top ten take roughly 10%. This CDR3 has 15 amino acids. CDR1 is SGDLS and CDR2 is YYNGEE in the germline V gene. V lost 5 bases to trimming and J lost 2 bases; unmatched junction nucleotides: 6. The clonotype comes from a woman in her fifties or sixties in good health and CMV-seropositive. Specimen: PBMCs. The chain has TRBV9 and TRBJ2-5, with 10 bases lining up with TRBD2. The CDR3 region is CASSGTSVPQETQYF. In DNA, the CDR3 is TGTGCCAGCAGTGGGACTAGCGTCCCACAAGAGACCCAGTACTTC.